The next 12 T cell receptor beta chains were all read from a single sample in a study of cytomegalovirus exposure and HLA in healthy donors. A multiplex PCR was run with 60 Vbeta primers and 13 Jbeta primers. Here immunoSEQ multiplex PCR was the method, and the copy in TCRdb shows in-frame clones only, minus some. Among 150,000 to 200,000 clones, approximately 80% were seen once, and the ten largest hold 3.7%. Source material: PBMCs. The receptors originated from a man aged 30-40 years in good health and CMV-seropositive.

Only a few counts were recorded for this clone. This sequence joins TRBV11-3 and TRBJ1-1; no reliable D call. Germline V gene data show CDR1 as SGHNT and CDR2 as YENEEA. The CDR3 consists of 13 residues. Trimming cost V 5 bases and J 6 bases, with 13 bases left between them. CDR3 sequence (DNA): TGTGCCAGCAGCCCCCATGGCAATGCTGAAGCTTTCTTT. Residues: CASSPHGNAEAFF.

The V call is TRBV9, the J call TRBJ2-5; TRBD2 is a possible D gene (6 bases). TRBJ2-7 explains the end of the DNA better; the J call may be wrong. CDR3 length: 15 amino acids. CDR1 SGDLS and CDR2 YYNGEE come from the germline V gene. The chain's CDR3 is CASSVTSGSTYEQYF. Here the CDR3 DNA reads TGTGCCAGCAGCGTAACAAGCGGGTCCACCTACGAGCAGTACTTC.

On this clone itself: Germline and junction disagree at one end, which may indicate a read error. The CDR3 DNA follows: TGTGCCTGGAGTGTTTGGAGACAGAATTTACCCCTCCACTTT. It specifies CAWSVWRQNLPLHF. The V call is TRBV30, the J call TRBJ1-6; D perhaps matches TRBD1 (5 bases). The CDR3 totals 14 residues. Germline-derived CDR1 and CDR2 are GTSNPN and SVGIG (reference sequence).

The chain combines TRBV6-5 with TRBJ2-5; TRBD2 aligns across 12 bases. The trim removed 6 bases at V and 3 bases at J, leaving 5 bases unmatched. The CDR3 is 15 residues long. The germline V gene encodes CDR1 MNHEY and CDR2 SVGAGI. The CDR3: CASSFGLAGKETQYF. In DNA form, the CDR3 reads TGTGCCAGCAGCTTCGGACTAGCGGGGAAAGAGACCCAGTACTTC.

V gene TRBV7-6 combines with J gene TRBJ1-6; D call uncertain. Germline V lookup: CDR1 SGHVS, CDR2 FNYEAQ. The CDR3 sequence is 14 residues long. V lost 3 bases to trimming and J lost 4 bases, with 7 bases between them. The CDR3 sequence is CASSFEGYNSPLHF. The DNA of the CDR3 is TGTGCCAGCAGCTTTGAGGGTTATAATTCACCCCTCCACTTT. The variable domain in full, with the rest retrieved from reference TRBV7-6 and TRBJ1-6, is GAGVSQSPRYKVTKRGQDVALRCDPISGHVSLYWYRQALGQGPEFLTYFNYEAQQDKSGLPNDRFSAERPEGSISTLTIQRTEQRDSAMYRCASSFEGYNSPLHFGNGTRLTVT.

This CDR3 reads CASSRKADGETQYF. Here the CDR3 DNA reads TGTGCCAGCAGCAGGAAAGCGGACGGAGAGACCCAGTACTTC. The chain recombines TRBV5-6 with TRBJ2-5; the D gene is possibly TRBD2 (5 bases). Germline values: CDR1 SGHDT, CDR2 YYEEEE. There are 14 residues in the CDR3. V lost 4 bases and J 4 bases, leaving 14 bases between the germline ends.

V and J are TRBV27 and TRBJ1-1; D remains unclear. The V gene lost 10 bases and the J gene lost 7 bases, with 10 bases spanning the gap. Germline assignment: CDR1 MNHEY and CDR2 SMNVEV (reference sequence). The CDR3 has 10 residues. The CDR3 region is CATWYSEAFF. CDR3 nucleotides: TGTGCCACCTGGTACAGTGAAGCTTTCTTT.

The V gene is TRBV7-9, the J gene TRBJ1-4; TRBD1 aligns across 8 bases. The V gene end was trimmed by 5 bases and the J gene end by 8 bases; junction bases not matched to a gene: 7. Germline loops: CDR1 SEHNR, CDR2 FQNEAQ (reference sequence). This CDR3 has 14 residues. In DNA form, the CDR3 reads TGTGCCAGCAGCGCTACAGGGGGTGGAGAAAAACTGTTTTTT. This gives the protein CASSATGGGEKLFF.

This chain uses TRBV11-2 with TRBJ2-5; TRBD1 aligns across 7 bases. With 5 bases clipped from V and 5 bases from J, the junction kept 5 bases outside the gene matches. CDR1 and CDR2 from the germline V gene are SGHAT and FQNNGV. The CDR3 is 13 residues long. CDR3 in DNA: TGTGCCAGCAGCGTGCAGGGGGTCGAGACCCAGTACTTC. Its protein product is CASSVQGVETQYF.

Turning to this clone: Other DNA sequences within the sample encode an identical CDR3. The chain recombines TRBV6-1 with TRBJ1-1; no reliable D call. The ends were cut back, 2 bases at V and 3 bases at J, with 10 bases in the middle. The CDR3 is 14 amino acids. The germline V gene has CDR1 MNHNS and CDR2 SASEGT. The CDR3 DNA reads TGTGCCAGCAGTGAAAGTAGGAGGGACACTGAAGCTTTCTTT. Protein product: CASSESRRDTEAFF.

V is TRBV5-4 and J is TRBJ2-7; D not certain. Germline values: CDR1 SGHNT, CDR2 YYREEE (reference sequence). This CDR3 is built from 13 residues. V was pared by 1 base and J by 1 base, with 6 bases between. CDR3 DNA sequence: TGTGCCAGCAGCTTGCAGGAATCCTACGAGCAGTACTTC. It encodes CASSLQESYEQYF.

This chain joins TRBV7-8 and TRBJ1-1, with D tentatively TRBD1 (6 bases). This CDR3 region has 13 residues. V dropped 1 base and J dropped 4 bases, with 7 bases sitting between them. The germline V gene encodes CDR1 SGHVS and CDR2 FQNEAQ. The DNA of the CDR3 is TGTGCCAGCAGCTTAGAACAGGGCACTGAAGCTTTCTTT. This codes for CASSLEQGTEAFF.